Following are 20 T cell receptor beta chains from one sample sequenced in a study of OX40 agonist ivuxolimab in advanced cancers. Only in-frame clones appear in the TCRdb table, and some are missing; sequencing was by immunoSEQ multiplex PCR. The sample has about 21,000 clones, 88% seen once. The sample in question was CD4+ or CD8+ T cells sorted from blood, obtained in a trial of the OX40 agonist ivuxolimab. These receptors were obtained from an adult with an advanced solid tumor such as melanoma, head and neck, liver or kidney cancer.

This clone was picked up one time. The chain employs TRBV6-1 and TRBJ2-1; 7 positions match TRBD1. The CDR3 consists of 15 residues. V shed 6 bases, J shed 2 bases, and the junction held 7 bases outside the gene matches. CDR1 and CDR2 from the germline V gene are MNHNS and SASEGT. CDR3 loop: CASSKTGEAYNEQFF. The DNA of the CDR3 is TGTGCCAGCAGCAAAACAGGGGAAGCCTACAATGAGCAGTTCTTC.

The chain combines TRBV4-1 with TRBJ1-1; 7 nucleotides agree with TRBD1. There are 13 residues in the CDR3. V shed 3 bases, J shed 11 bases, and the junction held 9 bases outside the gene matches. Per germline, CDR1 MGHRA and CDR2 YSYEKL. In nucleotides, the CDR3 is TGCGCCAGCAGCCAGATAGGACAGGAGGTGGCTTTCTTT. Translated: CASSQIGQEVAFF.

The chain recombines TRBV4-1 with TRBJ2-7; D is possibly TRBD2 (6 bases). From germline, CDR1 is MGHRA and CDR2 YSYEKL. CDR3 length: 15 amino acids. V lost 2 bases to trimming and J lost 3 bases, with 14 bases between them. This CDR3 is CASSQTLAGDYEQYF. The CDR3 DNA sequence: TGCGCCAGCAGCCAAACACTAGCCGGAGACTACGAGCAGTACTTC.

This clone was observed once. The chain combines TRBV6-5 with TRBJ2-7, with unresolved D. Trimming left V 0 bases short and J 3 bases short, with 6 bases between. Germline lookup yields CDR1 MNHEY and CDR2 SVGAGI. This CDR3 contains 13 residues. Written as DNA, the CDR3 is TGTGCCAGCAGTTACTCGCAACGCTACGAGCAGTACTTC. This sequence encodes CASSYSQRYEQYF.

The rearrangement joins TRBV14 to TRBJ2-7; D is undetermined. V was shortened by 4 bases and J by 3 bases, with 13 bases between the two germline ends. This CDR3 is 14 amino acids long. Looked up from germline, CDR1 is SGHDN and CDR2 is FVKESK. In DNA form, the CDR3 reads TGTGCCAGCAGCCCTGCCCCCAGAGACTACGAGCAGTACTTC. Protein sequence: CASSPAPRDYEQYF.

The chain couples TRBV4-1 to TRBJ2-7, with D unclear. Trimming stripped 3 bases from V and 2 bases from J, with 23 bases between. CDR3 length: 18 residues. Germline loops: CDR1 MGHRA, CDR2 YSYEKL. DNA of the CDR3: TGCGCCAGCAGCCATGTGGTAGTCGCTAGTGGTCGAGCCTACGAGCAGTACTTC. Amino acids: CASSHVVVASGRAYEQYF.

A single count supports this clone. In DNA, the CDR3 is TGTGCCAGCCTCCAAGCGGGGGAGGTGGAAGAGACCCAGTACTTC. Its translation: CASLQAGEVEETQYF. V and J are TRBV28 and TRBJ2-5; 8 bases match TRBD2. CDR3 length: 15 amino acids. Germline V gives CDR1 MDHEN, CDR2 SYDVKM. V shed 8 bases, J shed 3 bases, and the junction held 11 bases outside the gene matches.

V is TRBV9 and J is TRBJ2-2; D is undetermined. The CDR3 covers 13 residues. Germline lookup yields CDR1 SGDLS and CDR2 YYNGEE. V was clipped by 0 bases and J by 8 bases, with 8 bases between them. The CDR3 is CASSVGRSGELFF. The CDR3, as DNA: TGTGCCAGCAGCGTAGGTAGAAGTGGGGAGCTGTTTTTT.

The CDR3 loop reads CSVDFPPGQGMNEQFF. The CDR3 DNA reads as TGCAGCGTTGACTTCCCACCGGGACAGGGTATGAATGAGCAGTTCTTC. The V call is TRBV29-1, the J call TRBJ2-1; 9 nucleotides agree with TRBD1. This CDR3 comprises 16 residues. V shed 3 bases and J 7 bases; nucleotides not matched to a gene: 13. Germline V gene data show CDR1 as SQVTM and CDR2 as ANQGSEA.

This clone came up a few times. This rearrangement joins TRBV11-2 to TRBJ2-3; 8 nucleotides match TRBD2. Germline CDR1 SGHAT, CDR2 FQNNGV. CDR3 size: 15 residues. Trimming at V came to 5 bases and at J to 2 bases, leaving 6 bases not matched to a gene. CDR3 residues: CASSTTSGYTDTQYF. CDR3 coding DNA: TGTGCCAGCAGCACCACTAGCGGCTACACAGATACGCAGTATTTT.

This rearrangement joins TRBV6-5 to TRBJ2-1; a weak D match, TRBD1 (6 bases). The CDR3 totals 13 residues. Trimming stripped 11 bases from V and 2 bases from J, with 13 bases between. Per the germline V gene, CDR1 is MNHEY and CDR2 is SVGAGI. Here the CDR3 reads CASYRAPYNEQFF. Written as DNA, the CDR3 is TGTGCCTCCTACAGGGCCCCCTACAATGAGCAGTTCTTC.

The CDR3 sequence: CASKYGGHGDTEAFF. The CDR3 DNA reads TGTGCCAGCAAATACGGGGGGCACGGGGACACTGAAGCTTTCTTT. The rearrangement links TRBV6-5 to TRBJ1-1; maybe TRBD1 (6 bases). The CDR3 consists of 15 residues. V was clipped by 7 bases and J by 3 bases, with 18 bases between them. The V gene's germline CDR1 is MNHEY and CDR2 SVGAGI.

The V gene is TRBV6-5, the J gene TRBJ2-3; D gene ambiguous. This CDR3 comprises 15 residues. Trimming pared 6 bases from V and 3 bases from J, leaving 16 bases between. Germline V lookup: CDR1 MNHEY, CDR2 SVGAGI. The CDR3 nucleotides read TGTGCCAGCAGATACCGGGCCAGGAAAACAGATACGCAGTATTTT. It encodes CASRYRARKTDTQYF.

This sequence joins TRBV7-6 and TRBJ2-7, with D possibly TRBD1 on 5 matching bases. The CDR3 runs 13 residues. The V end was cut by 4 bases, the J end by 3 bases, with 10 bases between. The germline gives CDR1 SGHVS, CDR2 FNYEAQ. The CDR3 is CASSSGQFYEQYF. In DNA form, the CDR3 reads TGTGCCAGCAGCTCCGGACAATTCTACGAGCAGTACTTC.

This sequence joins TRBV6-4 and TRBJ2-1; 7 bases are shared with TRBD2. This CDR3 spans 16 amino acids. The V gene's germline CDR1 is MRHNA and CDR2 SNTAGT. J lost 6 bases, V lost 0 bases, and 8 bases had no gene match. Written as DNA, the CDR3 is TGTGCCAGCAGTGACTCCGCCAGCGGGGTAGTCAATGAGCAGTTCTTC. This gives the protein CASSDSASGVVNEQFF.

The CDR3, as DNA: TGTGCCAGCAGCCCTCGTCCCGGGACAGGGAGAGCTTTCTTT. Protein: CASSPRPGTGRAFF. The chain couples TRBV9 to TRBJ1-1; 9 nucleotides match TRBD1. In germline, CDR1 is SGDLS, CDR2 YYNGEE. The CDR3 runs to 14 residues. Trimming took 4 bases from V and 10 from J; bases not matched to a gene: 11.

J is TRBJ2-7 and V is TRBV4-1; TRBD2 agrees at 11 bases. The CDR3 sequence is 15 residues long. In germline, CDR1 is MGHRA, CDR2 YSYEKL. Trimming cost V 2 bases and J 6 bases; bases outside gene matches: 6. In DNA form, the CDR3 reads TGCGCCAGCAGCCAATTTACTAGCGGGGGAACCGAGCAGTACTTC. Its translation: CASSQFTSGGTEQYF.

Remarks on this clone: Other DNA sequences from this sample encode an identical CDR3 as well. The J gene is TRBJ2-4, the V gene TRBV29-1; unclear D gene. CDR1 is SQVTM, CDR2 ANQGSEA, per germline. The CDR3 is 13 residues long. The V gene lost 4 bases and the J gene lost 5 bases, with 12 bases spanning the gap. The DNA for the CDR3 is TGCAGCGTTGTTGGGGTGCGCGAAAACATTCAGTACTTC. Its protein is CSVVGVRENIQYF.

The table lists this clone with a few counts. The V gene is TRBV7-1, the J gene TRBJ2-1, with 7 bases fitting TRBD2. TRBV7-1 is annotated as an ORF whose role is uncertain. The CDR3 sequence is 13 residues long. The junction had 0 bases not matched to a gene; V was cut back by 3 bases and J by 4 bases. CDR3 in amino acids: CASSSGGYNEQFF. The CDR3 DNA sequence: TGTGCCAGCAGCTCGGGGGGGTACAATGAGCAGTTCTTC.

This chain connects TRBV14 to TRBJ2-1, with D maybe TRBD1 (6 bases). The CDR3 spans 14 residues. V shed 6 bases and J shed 5 bases, with 14 bases lying between them. Germline V gives CDR1 SGHDN, CDR2 FVKESK. CDR3 coding DNA: TGTGCCAGCAGTGGGGGCAACTGGGACAATGAGCAGTTCTTC. It translates to CASSGGNWDNEQFF.